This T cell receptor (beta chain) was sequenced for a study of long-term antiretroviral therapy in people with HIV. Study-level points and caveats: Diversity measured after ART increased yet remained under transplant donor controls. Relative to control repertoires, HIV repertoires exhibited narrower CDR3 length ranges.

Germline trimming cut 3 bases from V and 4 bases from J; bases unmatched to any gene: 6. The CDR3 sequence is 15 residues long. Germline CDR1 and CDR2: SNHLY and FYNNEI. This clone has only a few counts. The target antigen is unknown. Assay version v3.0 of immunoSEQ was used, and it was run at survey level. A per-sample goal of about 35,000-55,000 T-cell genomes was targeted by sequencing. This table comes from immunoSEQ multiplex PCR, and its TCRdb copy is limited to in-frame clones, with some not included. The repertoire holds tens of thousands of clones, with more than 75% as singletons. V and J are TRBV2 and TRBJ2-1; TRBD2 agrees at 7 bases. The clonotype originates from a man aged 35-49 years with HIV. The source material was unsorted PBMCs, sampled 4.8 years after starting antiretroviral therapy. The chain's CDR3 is CASSESLAAYNEQFF. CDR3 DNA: TGTGCCAGCAGTGAGTCTCTAGCGGCATACAATGAGCAGTTCTTC.